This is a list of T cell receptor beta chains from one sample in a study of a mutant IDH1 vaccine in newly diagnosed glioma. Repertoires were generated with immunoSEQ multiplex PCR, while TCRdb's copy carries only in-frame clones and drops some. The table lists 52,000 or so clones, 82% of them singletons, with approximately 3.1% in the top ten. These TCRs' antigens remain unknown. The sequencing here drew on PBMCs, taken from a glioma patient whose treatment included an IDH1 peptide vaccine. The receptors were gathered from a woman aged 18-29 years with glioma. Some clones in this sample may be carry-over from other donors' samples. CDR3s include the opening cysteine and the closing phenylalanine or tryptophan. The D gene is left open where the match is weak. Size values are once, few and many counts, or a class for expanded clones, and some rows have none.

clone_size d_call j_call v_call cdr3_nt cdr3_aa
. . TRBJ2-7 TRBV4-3 TGCGCCAGCAGCCGTCTACAGGGTTCGCCCTCCTACGAGCAGTACTTC CASSRLQGSPSYEQYF
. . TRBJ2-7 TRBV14 TGTGCCAGCAGTCATTGGGAGGCTGGGGACTACGAGCAGTACTTC CASSHWEAGDYEQYF
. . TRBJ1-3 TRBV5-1 TGCGCCAGCAGCTTGGGCCAGCCCGGAAACACCATATATTTT CASSLGQPGNTIYF
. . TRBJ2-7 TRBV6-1 TGTGCCAGCAGGGCACCAGGGCCGTCCTACGAGCAGTACTTC CASRAPGPSYEQYF
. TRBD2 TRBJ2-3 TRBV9 TGTGCCAGCAGCGTAGATTTTGCGGGGGTTAGAGATACGCAGTATTTT CASSVDFAGVRDTQYF
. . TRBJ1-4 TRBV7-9 TGTGCCAGCAGCTTAGCGCCGGCAATTACGGAAAAACTGTTTTTT CASSLAPAITEKLFF
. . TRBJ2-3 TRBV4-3 TGCGCCAGCAGCCAAGATACACTTTCTACGCAGTATTTT CASSQDTLSTQYF
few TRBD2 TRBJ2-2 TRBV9 TGTGCCAGCAGCGTAGTGGTAGGACTAGCGGGATTGAACACCGGGGAGCTGCTTTTT CASSVVVGLAGLNTGELLF
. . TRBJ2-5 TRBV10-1 TGCGCCACCGTACAGGGTGGTCAAGAGACCCAGTACTTC CATVQGGQETQYF
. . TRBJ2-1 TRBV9 TGTGCCAGCAGCGTAGGAGGACTTCCCAATGAGCAGTTCTTC CASSVGGLPNEQFF
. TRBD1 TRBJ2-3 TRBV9 TGTGCCAGCAGCGGGGACAGGGAGACAGATACGCAGTATTTT CASSGDRETDTQYF
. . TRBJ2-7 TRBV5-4 TGTGCCAGCAGCTTGGAAACGTACGAGCAGTACTTC CASSLETYEQYF
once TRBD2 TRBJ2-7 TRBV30 TGTGCCGGACTAGCGGGAGGCCACGAGCAGTACTTC CAGLAGGHEQYF